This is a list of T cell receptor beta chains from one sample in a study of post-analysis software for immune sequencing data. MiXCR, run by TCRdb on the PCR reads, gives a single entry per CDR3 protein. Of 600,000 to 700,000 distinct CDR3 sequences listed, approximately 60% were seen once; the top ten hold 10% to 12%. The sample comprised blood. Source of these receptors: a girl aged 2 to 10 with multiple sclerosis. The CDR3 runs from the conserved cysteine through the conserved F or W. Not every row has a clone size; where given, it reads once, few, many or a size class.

CASSQLTGGTEAFF,TRBJ1-1,TRBV4-3,-
CASSQGETEHYEQYF,TRBJ2-7,TRBV4-2,few
CASRPGTGNGYTF,TRBJ1-2,TRBV6-6,-
CSARPTSGGWNEQFF,TRBJ2-1,TRBV20-1,-
CSARDLSGGNQETQYF,-,TRBV20-1,-
CASSLGAGTRTEAFF,TRBJ1-1,TRBV7-3,few
CASSSRQGPYEQYF,TRBJ2-7,TRBV6-5,-
CASSSLTGRFYGYTF,TRBJ1-2,TRBV5-1,-
CASSEEWDGGDQPQHF,TRBJ1-5,TRBV6-1,-
CASSQEFEVETQYF,TRBJ2-5,TRBV3-1,few
CASSSNRRQGKSTDTQYF,TRBJ2-3,TRBV21-1,-
CASSLGSAGSTDTQYF,TRBJ2-3,TRBV28,few
CASSESTEYYGYTF,TRBJ1-2,TRBV10-2,-
CASSLTSGSTDTQYF,TRBJ2-3,TRBV7-3,many
CASSPKLIRLAGGREQYF,TRBJ2-7,TRBV4-1,-
CASSQDLRGYNSPLHF,TRBJ1-6,TRBV4-2,few
CASSSGMSGFPYEQYF,TRBJ2-7,TRBV4-2,-
CASSPDSLRGYTF,TRBJ1-2,TRBV3-1,-
CASSLDTFSEAFF,TRBJ1-1,TRBV5-1,once
CAISDSGTGVYEQYF,TRBJ2-7,TRBV10-3,-
CASSLVRTSGDRYNEQFF,TRBJ2-1,TRBV7-8,-
CAISRDRDQETQYF,TRBJ2-5,TRBV10-3,-
CASSLRVMSSYNEQFF,TRBJ2-1,TRBV5-5,-
CASRLGVADQETQYF,TRBJ2-5,TRBV7-2,few
CSALREGNNNQPQHF,TRBJ1-5,TRBV20-1,-
CASSVQGQDQPQHF,TRBJ1-5,TRBV6-5,few
CSVNRPGVYEQYF,TRBJ2-7,TRBV29-1,few
CSARAEAGNTEAFF,TRBJ1-1,TRBV20-1,-
CASGPSLGTVQETQYF,TRBJ2-5,TRBV18,-
CASCLAGQETQYF,TRBJ2-5,TRBV6-1,few
CASSDRVGNSPLHF,TRBJ1-6,TRBV2,-
CASSSKPDSGANVLTF,TRBJ2-6,TRBV5-1,once